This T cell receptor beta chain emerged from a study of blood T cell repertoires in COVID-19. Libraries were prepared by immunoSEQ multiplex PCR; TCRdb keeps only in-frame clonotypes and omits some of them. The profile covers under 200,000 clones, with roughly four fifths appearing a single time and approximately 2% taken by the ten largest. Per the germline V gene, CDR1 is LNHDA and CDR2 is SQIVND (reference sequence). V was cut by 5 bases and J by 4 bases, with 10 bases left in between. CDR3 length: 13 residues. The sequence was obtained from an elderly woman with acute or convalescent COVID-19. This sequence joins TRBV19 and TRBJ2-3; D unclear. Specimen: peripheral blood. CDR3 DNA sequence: TGTGCCAGTAGTGTCCTTAGTTCAGATACGCAGTATTTT. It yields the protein CASSVLSSDTQYF.